The clone carrying this TCR beta chain was picked up a small number of times. Its specificity is unknown. These data are taken from a study of shared clonotypes between healthy human individuals. The repertoire was sequenced with immunoSEQ multiplex PCR; TCRdb's copy has only in-frame clones and lacks some. The sample yields over a million clones, about 70% seen once. Investigators divided CD4+ cells into CD45RA+ naive and CD45RA-negative memory subsets. Notes on the study in general: Estimated clonotype richness was generally higher in naive than memory subsets. The sharing of approximately 5.1% of naive CD4 clonotypes was seen across a handful of donors.

The length of the CDR3 is 13 residues. The germline V gene has CDR1 SGHNT and CDR2 YYREEE (reference sequence). V was pared by 0 bases and J by 4 bases, with 5 bases between. This receptor was taken from a young man in good health. Specimen: memory CD4+ T cells sorted from blood. Subset meaning: CD45RA-negative fraction. The rearrangement links TRBV5-4 to TRBJ1-5; no clear D gene. The CDR3 loop is CASSLGQNQPQHF. Here the CDR3 DNA reads TGTGCCAGCAGCTTGGGTCAGAATCAGCCCCAGCATTTT. The full variable domain, rest sourced from reference TRBV5-4 and TRBJ1-5, is ETGVTQSPTHLIKTRGQQVTLRCSSQSGHNTVSWYQQALGQGPQFIFQYYREEENGRGNFPPRFSGLQFPNYSSELNVNALELDDSALYLCASSLGQNQPQHFGDGTRLSIL.